This note documents a single TCR beta chain sequence. The record originates from a study of shared clonotypes between healthy human individuals. The germline gives CDR1 SEHNR, CDR2 FQNEAQ (reference sequence). V lost 3 bases, J lost 0 bases, and 2 bases stayed unmatched. The CDR3 loop spans 17 amino acids. Measured with immunoSEQ multiplex PCR; TCRdb has only the in-frame clones, and not every one. In the table there are 950,000 to 1,100,000 clones, around 82% of which are singletons. This clonotype was sampled from a man aged 18 to 30 in good health. Some clones in this sample may be carry-over from other donors' samples. Sequencing was performed on memory CD4+ T cells from PBMCs. Subset indicated: CD45RA-negative fraction. J is TRBJ2-3 and V is TRBV7-9; TRBD2 aligns across 14 bases. In DNA form, the CDR3 reads TGTGCCAGCAGCTTGGGACTAGCGGGAGTAAGCACAGATACGCAGTATTTT. Translation gives CASSLGLAGVSTDTQYF.